This is a list of T cell receptor beta chains from one sample in a study of cytomegalovirus exposure and HLA in healthy donors. Some clones are missing from TCRdb's copy, which holds only in-frame ones; the method was immunoSEQ multiplex PCR. The repertoire includes about 140,000 clones, around four fifths of them detected once, and approximately 1.5% sits in the top ten. What was sequenced was PBMCs. The receptors here all came from a man in his thirties or forties in good health and CMV-seropositive. Both conserved end residues are part of each CDR3. The D gene is left open where the match is weak. Only some rows state a clone size, as once, few, many or a class for expanded clones.

d_call | j_call | v_call | clone_size | cdr3_aa | cdr3_nt
TRBD1 | TRBJ1-1 | TRBV11-2 | NA | CASSLGVGGFNTEAFF | TGTGCCAGCAGCTTAGGAGTAGGGGGCTTCAACACTGAAGCTTTCTTT
NA | TRBJ1-6 | TRBV5-5 | NA | CASSLELLNSPLHF | TGTGCCAGCAGCTTAGAGCTTTTGAATTCACCCCTCCACTTT
NA | TRBJ1-2 | TRBV9 | NA | CASSTPIGYGYTF | TGTGCCAGCAGCACCCCAATCGGCTATGGCTACACCTTC
TRBD2 | TRBJ2-7 | TRBV9 | once | CASSAEGGGLASYEQYF | TGTGCCAGCAGCGCCGAGGGAGGGGGACTAGCGAGCTACGAGCAGTACTTC
TRBD2 | TRBJ2-7 | TRBV6-5 | NA | CASSYSGAGGPKEQYF | TGTGCCAGCAGTTACTCAGGAGCGGGAGGGCCGAAAGAGCAGTACTTC
NA | TRBJ2-2 | TRBV7-9 | NA | CASTMTTNTGELFF | TGTGCCAGCACCATGACAACCAACACCGGGGAGCTGTTTTTT
NA | TRBJ1-1 | TRBV27 | few | CASRQGWATEAFF | TGTGCCAGCAGACAGGGTTGGGCCACTGAAGCTTTCTTT
NA | TRBJ2-5 | TRBV29-1 | NA | CSVWGGETQYF | TGCAGCGTGTGGGGGGGCGAGACCCAGTACTTC
NA | TRBJ1-3 | TRBV28 | NA | CASSSQGSTVYF | TGTGCCAGCAGTTCCCAGGGAAGTACCGTATATTTT
TRBD2 | TRBJ2-3 | TRBV19 | NA | CASSIDRGRALGTDTQYF | TGTGCCAGTAGTATCGATCGGGGGAGGGCCCTTGGCACAGATACGCAGTATTTT
NA | TRBJ1-1 | TRBV5-1 | few | CASSPEGGEGFEAFF | TGCGCCAGCAGCCCCGAGGGGGGGGAGGGTTTTGAAGCTTTCTTT
TRBD1 | TRBJ1-1 | TRBV4-1 | NA | CASSLGQGMNTEAFF | TGCGCCAGCAGCCTAGGACAGGGGATGAACACTGAAGCTTTCTTT
NA | TRBJ1-1 | TRBV7-9 | NA | CASSSDRNTEAFF | TGTGCCAGCAGTTCCGACAGGAACACTGAAGCTTTCTTT
NA | TRBJ2-1 | TRBV28 | once | CASSLQTGYNEQFF | TGTGCCAGCAGTTTACAGACAGGTTACAATGAGCAGTTCTTC
TRBD2 | TRBJ2-1 | TRBV11-3 | NA | CASSFSFAGGNEQFF | TGTGCCAGCAGCTTTTCCTTTGCGGGGGGGAATGAGCAGTTCTTC
NA | TRBJ1-1 | TRBV30 | NA | CAWSEADRRNTEAFF | TGTGCCTGGAGCGAGGCGGATCGGAGGAACACTGAAGCTTTCTTT
TRBD2 | TRBJ2-7 | TRBV7-8 | NA | CASYPITSGSLNEQYF | TGTGCCAGCTACCCCATCACTAGCGGGAGCCTCAACGAGCAGTACTTC
NA | TRBJ2-5 | TRBV4-2 | NA | CASSRTDQQETQYF | TGTGCCAGCAGCCGTACCGATCAGCAAGAGACCCAGTACTTC
TRBD1 | TRBJ2-2 | TRBV5-6 | once | CASSWDRANTGELFF | TGTGCCAGCAGCTGGGACAGAGCGAACACCGGGGAGCTGTTTTTT
TRBD1 | TRBJ1-4 | TRBV28 | NA | CASSFTGQGIGNEKLFF | TGTGCCAGCAGTTTCACGGGACAGGGTATCGGTAATGAAAAACTGTTTTTT
NA | TRBJ2-5 | TRBV9 | NA | CASSVRGQETQYF | TGTGCCAGCAGCGTTCGGGGACAAGAGACCCAGTACTTC
TRBD1 | TRBJ1-4 | TRBV14 | NA | CASSQRTGLTNEKLFF | TGTGCCAGCAGCCAGCGGACAGGGCTAACTAATGAAAAACTGTTTTTT
TRBD1 | TRBJ1-2 | TRBV7-8 | NA | CASSLGQGANYGYTF | TGTGCCAGCAGCTTGGGACAGGGAGCTAACTATGGCTACACCTTC
TRBD1 | TRBJ2-5 | TRBV19 | NA | CASSMGWDRETQYF | TGTGCCAGTAGTATGGGATGGGACAGGGAGACCCAGTACTTC
NA | TRBJ2-1 | TRBV10-2 | NA | CASSLRLDNEQFF | TGCGCCAGCAGCCTAAGACTAGACAATGAGCAGTTCTTC
TRBD1 | TRBJ1-4 | TRBV7-9 | NA | CASSRAPGQGNEKLFF | TGTGCCAGCAGTCGGGCCCCAGGACAGGGGAATGAAAAACTGTTTTTT
TRBD2 | TRBJ2-3 | TRBV5-1 | NA | CASSLGSSGTRLTDTQYF | TGCGCCAGCAGCTTGGGGTCCTCCGGGACTAGATTGACAGATACGCAGTATTTT
TRBD2 | TRBJ2-1 | TRBV19 | NA | CASSIPTSDLINEQFF | TGTGCCAGTAGTATCCCGACTAGCGACCTTATCAATGAGCAGTTCTTC
TRBD2 | TRBJ2-1 | TRBV4-2 | once | CASSPAGGSGRNEQFF | TGTGCCAGCAGCCCCGCTGGTGGTAGCGGGAGAAATGAGCAGTTCTTC
TRBD2 | TRBJ2-1 | TRBV28 | few | CASKLRSGSTYNEQFF | TGTGCCAGCAAGCTCCGTAGCGGGTCAACCTACAATGAGCAGTTCTTC
NA | TRBJ1-3 | TRBV30 | NA | CAWRFTGTPGNTIYF | TGTGCCTGGAGGTTCACAGGAACCCCCGGAAACACCATATATTTT
TRBD1 | TRBJ1-3 | TRBV28 | once | CASRTGGSGNTIYF | TGTGCCAGCAGAACAGGGGGCTCTGGAAACACCATATATTTT
TRBD1 | TRBJ2-2 | TRBV5-4 | NA | CASSLEDRVHTGELFF | TGTGCCAGCAGCTTGGAGGACAGGGTACACACCGGGGAGCTGTTTTTT
NA | TRBJ2-4 | TRBV2 | NA | CASSDRVDPAKNIQYF | TGTGCCAGCAGTGACAGGGTAGATCCGGCCAAAAACATTCAGTACTTC
NA | TRBJ1-2 | TRBV27 | NA | CASSLSGDGYTF | TGTGCCAGCAGTTTATCGGGAGACGGCTACACCTTC
TRBD1 | TRBJ1-1 | TRBV5-1 | NA | CASSGGQDTNTEAFF | TGCGCCAGCAGCGGAGGACAGGATACGAACACTGAAGCTTTCTTT
NA | TRBJ2-2 | TRBV11-2 | NA | CASSLEGTGELFF | TGTGCCAGCAGCTTGGAGGGCACCGGGGAGCTGTTTTTT
TRBD2 | TRBJ2-2 | TRBV19 | few | CASSIQAGGRHTGELFF | TGTGCCAGTAGTATACAAGCGGGAGGTCGACACACCGGGGAGCTGTTTTTT
TRBD1 | TRBJ2-7 | TRBV11-2 | once | CASSLDGRGHEQYF | TGTGCCAGCAGCTTAGATGGAAGGGGGCACGAGCAGTACTTC
NA | TRBJ1-5 | TRBV5-1 | NA | CASSLGTGISNQPQHF | TGCGCCAGCAGCTTGGGCACAGGCATAAGCAATCAGCCCCAGCATTTT
NA | TRBJ1-5 | TRBV2 | NA | CASSEATENQPQHF | TGTGCCAGCAGTGAAGCAACAGAAAATCAGCCCCAGCATTTT
NA | TRBJ1-1 | TRBV5-6 | NA | CASSLGLGANTEAFF | TGTGCCAGCAGCTTGGGGTTAGGGGCGAACACTGAAGCTTTCTTT
NA | TRBJ1-6 | TRBV6-1 | few | CASRSRPGEFSPLHF | TGTGCCAGCAGGTCCCGCCCAGGGGAATTTTCACCCCTCCACTTT
TRBD2 | TRBJ2-7 | TRBV5-4 | few | CASSFSGVRGGQYF | TGTGCCAGCAGCTTTAGCGGGGTCCGTGGTGGGCAGTACTTC
NA | TRBJ2-5 | TRBV6-6 | NA | CASTGQGGETQYF | TGTGCCAGCACCGGACAGGGAGGGGAGACCCAGTACTTC
NA | TRBJ1-5 | TRBV19 | NA | CASSIPPGSGIGQPQHF | TGTGCCAGTAGTATTCCGCCGGGCAGCGGAATTGGACAGCCCCAGCATTTT
TRBD1 | TRBJ1-4 | TRBV7-9 | NA | CASSSITGATNEKLFF | TGTGCCAGCAGCTCGATCACAGGGGCAACTAATGAAAAACTGTTTTTT
NA | TRBJ1-5 | TRBV5-6 | NA | CASFPSRGSSQPQHF | TGTGCCAGCTTCCCGTCTCGGGGAAGCTCTCAGCCCCAGCATTTT
TRBD1 | TRBJ2-7 | TRBV6-1 | few | CASSDGRGSYEQYF | TGTGCCAGCAGTGATGGCAGGGGGTCCTACGAGCAGTACTTC
NA | TRBJ1-1 | TRBV19 | NA | CASSIDGGLMNTEAFF | TGTGCCAGTAGTATAGATGGAGGACTCATGAACACTGAAGCTTTCTTT
NA | TRBJ2-7 | TRBV6-5 | NA | CASRPTSLYEQYF | TGTGCCAGCAGACCCACTAGCCTCTACGAGCAGTACTTC
NA | TRBJ1-2 | TRBV28 | NA | CASTSEGALRGTF | TGTGCCAGCACCTCGGAAGGGGCCCTCCGCGGCACCTTC
TRBD2 | TRBJ2-3 | TRBV7-9 | NA | CASSLWGAGQYF | TGTGCCAGCAGCTTATGGGGAGCGGGACAGTATTTT